This passage covers 28 T cell receptor beta chains from one sample sequenced in a study of T cell changes during pregnancy in multiple sclerosis. Libraries were prepared by immunoSEQ multiplex PCR; TCRdb keeps only in-frame clonotypes and omits some of them. The sample holds 40,000 to 50,000 clones; 90% to 95% are singletons and the top ten take approximately 4.2%. Sequencing used CD8+ T cells from peripheral blood mononuclear cells, obtained in the first trimester of pregnancy. The receptors were sampled from a female donor with multiple sclerosis, enrolled in a pregnancy study.

The chain links TRBV6-5 to TRBJ2-5; 8 bases map to TRBD2. The junction had 6 bases not matched to a gene; V was cut back by 6 bases and J by 6 bases. Germline CDR1 reads MNHEY; CDR2 reads SVGAGI. The CDR3 contains 13 residues. CDR3 sequence reads: CASSPLAEKTQYF. DNA for the CDR3: TGTGCCAGCAGCCCACTAGCGGAGAAGACCCAGTACTTC.

This chain joins TRBV27 and TRBJ2-7; 7 bases map to TRBD2. The germline CDR1 and CDR2 sequences are MNHEY and SMNVEV (reference sequence). The CDR3 has 13 residues. The trim removed 4 bases at V and 2 bases at J, leaving 2 bases unmatched. CDR3 in amino acids: CASSYGTTYEQYF. CDR3 nucleotide sequence: TGTGCCAGCAGTTATGGGACTACCTACGAGCAGTACTTC.

This clone was found once. The chain carries TRBV19 and TRBJ1-1, with D perhaps TRBD1 (5 bases). Trimming removed 5 bases at V and 5 bases at J, with 12 bases between. CDR3 length: 13 residues. Germline CDR1 LNHDA, CDR2 SQIVND (reference sequence). The CDR3 coding sequence is TGTGCCAGTAGTTCAGGGTTGAGGACTGAAGCTTTCTTT. Its translation is CASSSGLRTEAFF.

This chain uses TRBV27 with TRBJ2-1; possibly TRBD1 for D (6 bases). The CDR3 spans 14 residues. The germline V and J ends were trimmed by 2 bases and 5 bases, with 10 bases remaining between them. The V gene's germline CDR1 is MNHEY and CDR2 SMNVEV (reference sequence). Written as DNA, the CDR3 is TGTGCCAGCAGTTTAGTAAACAGGGACAATGAGCAGTTCTTC. Protein sequence: CASSLVNRDNEQFF.

The chain combines TRBV28 with TRBJ2-7; D is possibly TRBD1 (5 bases). The V gene's germline CDR1 is MDHEN and CDR2 SYDVKM. This CDR3 is built from 9 residues. The V gene lost 8 bases and the J gene lost 11 bases, with 10 bases spanning the gap. CDR3 in DNA: TGTGCCAGCTTGGGGCTGGAGTACTTC. It encodes CASLGLEYF. Complete variable domain (other parts from reference TRBV28 and TRBJ2-7): DVKVTQSSRYLVKRTGEKVFLECVQDMDHENMFWYRQDPGLGLRLIYFSYDVKMKEKGDIPEGYSVSREKKERFSLILESASTNQTSMYLCASLGLEYFGPGTRLTVT.

The genes are TRBV15 and TRBJ2-7; tentative D call: TRBD2 (6 bases). CDR1 LNHNV and CDR2 YYDKDF come from the germline V gene (reference sequence). Trimming took 5 bases from V and 0 from J, leaving 32 bases between them. This CDR3 region has 21 residues. CDR3 sequence (DNA): TGTGCCACCAGCCCCCCTAAGTCTGCTCTCGGTCGGGGGACGAGCTCCTACGAGCAGTACTTC. The encoded protein is CATSPPKSALGRGTSSYEQYF.

The J gene is TRBJ1-1, the V gene TRBV28; D ambiguous. This CDR3 is built from 14 residues. Trimming removed 5 bases at V and 0 bases at J, with 10 bases between. Germline loops: CDR1 MDHEN, CDR2 SYDVKM. CDR3 loop: CASSLRPLNTEAFF. As DNA, the CDR3 is TGTGCCAGCAGTCTCAGGCCGTTGAACACTGAAGCTTTCTTT.

The chain has TRBV13 and TRBJ2-5; D unclear. Germline-derived CDR1 and CDR2 are PRHDT and FYEKMQ (reference sequence). The V and J ends lost 5 bases and 4 bases respectively, with 8 bases between them. This CDR3 region has 12 residues. In DNA, the CDR3 is TGTGCCAGCAGCGAGTTTCCAGAGACCCAGTACTTC. Its translation: CASSEFPETQYF.

The rearrangement joins TRBV14 to TRBJ2-1; tentatively, D is TRBD1 (5 bases). V shed 4 bases and J shed 9 bases, with 13 bases lying between them. The CDR3 covers 13 residues. Germline values: CDR1 SGHDN, CDR2 FVKESK. In DNA form, the CDR3 reads TGTGCCAGCAGCCGGCCAGGGTATGGTGAGCAGTTCTTC. Translating gives CASSRPGYGEQFF.

The chain links TRBV7-2 to TRBJ2-7; 10 bases fit TRBD2. The germline V gene encodes CDR1 SGHTA and CDR2 FQGNSA. There are 17 residues in the CDR3. V shed 0 bases, J shed 2 bases, and the junction held 7 bases outside the gene matches. CDR3 nucleotide sequence: TGTGCCAGCAGCTTAGCCCATACTAGCGGGATGACCTACGAGCAGTACTTC. This gives the protein CASSLAHTSGMTYEQYF.

The chain uses TRBV6-1 and TRBJ1-2; a weak D match, TRBD1 (6 bases). This CDR3 region has 14 residues. Per germline, CDR1 MNHNS and CDR2 SASEGT. Deletions cut 2 bases from V and 7 bases from J, with 14 bases between. The chain's CDR3 is CASSEQDSSIGYTF. CDR3 bases: TGTGCCAGCAGTGAACAGGACAGCTCTATTGGCTACACCTTC.

The chain has TRBV27 and TRBJ2-1; TRBD2 agrees at 7 bases. Per germline, CDR1 MNHEY and CDR2 SMNVEV (reference sequence). The CDR3 sequence is 13 residues long. The J segment lost 9 bases and the V segment lost 8 bases, leaving 10 bases of the junction unmatched. The CDR3 loop is CASPGTTPGEQFF. The CDR3 DNA reads TGTGCCAGCCCCGGGACTACGCCCGGTGAGCAGTTCTTC.

J is TRBJ2-7 and V is TRBV4-1; D perhaps matches TRBD1 (5 bases). The V and J ends lost 4 bases and 3 bases respectively, with 16 bases between them. Germline V gene data show CDR1 as MGHRA and CDR2 as YSYEKL. CDR3 length equals 15 residues. CDR3 sequence: CASSRTSDTHYEQYF. As DNA, the CDR3 is TGCGCCAGCAGCCGAACCTCGGACACCCACTACGAGCAGTACTTC.

The gene calls are TRBV5-4 and TRBJ2-7, with a tentative D call TRBD2 (6 bases). Trimming removed 3 bases at V and 0 bases at J, with 13 bases between. The CDR3 loop spans 15 amino acids. Germline-derived CDR1 and CDR2 are SGHNT and YYREEE (reference sequence). The CDR3 nucleotides are TGTGCCAGCAGCTCCACCCCTAGCGACTCCTACGAGCAGTACTTC. Translating gives CASSSTPSDSYEQYF.

CDR3: CASSQDIYQPQHF. For the CDR3, the DNA is TGCGCCAGCAGCCAAGATATCTATCAGCCCCAGCATTTT. The rearrangement links TRBV4-1 to TRBJ1-5, with D unclear. CDR1 and CDR2 (germline): MGHRA, YSYEKL. The CDR3 sequence is 13 residues long. Deletions cut 0 bases from V and 5 bases from J, with 5 bases between.

As regards this clone: Additional DNA sequences in this sample encode the identical CDR3. The chain combines TRBV19 with TRBJ1-1; D gene ambiguous. The germline V and J ends were trimmed by 3 bases and 0 bases, with 5 bases remaining between them. The CDR3 is made up of 13 amino acids. The germline CDR1 and CDR2 sequences are LNHDA and SQIVND (reference sequence). CDR3 coding DNA: TGTGCCAGTAGTATCTCTCTGAACACTGAAGCTTTCTTT. The encoded protein is CASSISLNTEAFF.

This clone has just one count. This chain uses TRBV9 with TRBJ2-5; tentative D call: TRBD1 (5 bases). The CDR3 length is 15 residues. Trimming pared 0 bases from V and 5 bases from J, leaving 14 bases between. The germline V gene encodes CDR1 SGDLS and CDR2 YYNGEE. The CDR3 spells CASSVGKGPGETQYF. Here the CDR3 DNA reads TGTGCCAGCAGCGTAGGAAAGGGGCCCGGGGAGACCCAGTACTTC.

V is TRBV9 and J is TRBJ2-1; 8 bases match TRBD2. J lost 1 base, V lost 0 bases, and 6 bases had no gene match. This CDR3 contains 17 residues. Germline loops: CDR1 SGDLS, CDR2 YYNGEE. CDR3 sequence reads: CASSVGSGGLSYNEQFF. The CDR3 DNA follows: TGTGCCAGCAGCGTAGGGTCGGGGGGGCTATCCTACAATGAGCAGTTCTTC. The entire variable domain, with the rest obtained from reference TRBV9 and TRBJ2-1, is as follows: DSGVTQTPKHLITATGQRVTLRCSPRSGDLSVYWYQQSLDQGLQFLIQYYNGEERAKGNILERFSAQQFPDLHSELNLSSLELGDSALYFCASSVGSGGLSYNEQFFGPGTRLTVL.

The chain combines TRBV4-3 with TRBJ1-5; 8 nucleotides agree with TRBD1. This CDR3 has 15 amino acids. Germline CDR1 LGHNA, CDR2 YSLEER. Unmatched junction bases numbered 4, after V lost 4 bases and J lost 2 bases. CDR3 DNA sequence: TGCGCCAGCAGCCCAGACAGGGGAGGCAATCAGCCCCAGCATTTT. Its protein is CASSPDRGGNQPQHF.

The rearrangement uses TRBV10-3 and TRBJ2-4, with 11 bases lining up with TRBD1. CDR1 ENHRY and CDR2 SYGVKD come from the germline V gene. The CDR3 consists of 16 residues. V shed 4 bases and J 6 bases; nucleotides not matched to a gene: 8. The CDR3 spells CAISAGTGGRVNIQYF. CDR3 coding DNA: TGTGCCATCAGTGCCGGGACAGGGGGTCGGGTAAACATTCAGTACTTC.

The rearrangement uses TRBV7-9 and TRBJ1-1, with D uncertain. CDR1 is SEHNR, CDR2 FQNEAQ, per germline (reference sequence). This CDR3 is 9 amino acids long. The germline V and J ends were trimmed by 2 bases and 11 bases, with 3 bases remaining between them. The CDR3 is CASSLPAFF. In DNA form, the CDR3 reads TGTGCCAGCAGCTTACCGGCTTTCTTT.

The chain employs TRBV7-8 and TRBJ2-7; D is possibly TRBD2 (6 bases). This CDR3 has 13 residues. Trimming left V 5 bases short and J 1 base short, with 9 bases between. Germline V lookup: CDR1 SGHVS, CDR2 FQNEAQ. In DNA, the CDR3 is TGTGCCAGCAGCCCCAGCGGGTCCTACGAGCAGTACTTC. Translating gives CASSPSGSYEQYF.

The rearrangement joins TRBV6-5 to TRBJ1-5, with 7 bases matching TRBD1. The length of the CDR3 is 13 residues. The germline V gene has CDR1 MNHEY and CDR2 SVGAGI. V lost 11 bases, J lost 5 bases, and 9 bases stayed unmatched. The CDR3 DNA reads TGTGCCTCAGCACAGGGGTTCTATCAGCCCCAGCATTTT. Protein sequence: CASAQGFYQPQHF.

The chain carries TRBV5-4 and TRBJ2-7, with no clear D. This CDR3 is built from 13 residues. V lost 0 bases and J lost 3, with 7 bases in between. Germline CDR1 and CDR2: SGHNT and YYREEE (reference sequence). CDR3 amino acids: CASSLELHYEQYF. The CDR3 coding sequence is TGTGCCAGCAGCTTGGAACTACACTACGAGCAGTACTTC.

As regards this clone: A junction end diverges from the germline sequence, so it may reflect a read error. The chain uses TRBV28 and TRBJ1-5, with a tentative D call TRBD1 (5 bases). Germline CDR1 and CDR2: MDHEN and SYDVKM. This CDR3 comprises 12 residues. CDR3 sequence: CASSLAGQPVRF. In DNA form, the CDR3 reads TGTGCCAGCAGTTTAGCAGGGCAGCCTGTTCGATTT. The whole variable domain, filled in from reference TRBV28 and TRBJ1-5, reads DVKVTQSSRYLVKRTGEKVFLECVQDMDHENMFWYRQDPGLGLRLIYFSYDVKMKEKGDIPEGYSVSREKKERFSLILESASTNQTSMYLCASSLAGQPVRFGDGTRLSIL.

The rearrangement uses TRBV11-2 and TRBJ1-1; 8 positions match TRBD1. The J segment lost 0 bases and the V segment lost 0 bases, leaving 15 bases of the junction unmatched. The CDR3 contains 20 residues. Germline CDR1 reads SGHAT; CDR2 reads FQNNGV. The CDR3, as DNA: TGTGCCAGCAGCTTAGACTTTTATGCGGACAGGGAGCATTTGAACACTGAAGCTTTCTTT. Amino acids: CASSLDFYADREHLNTEAFF.

A single count supports this clone. The gene calls are TRBV2 and TRBJ2-3; D unresolved. Germline V CDR1 and CDR2: SNHLY, FYNNEI. V was trimmed by 0 bases and J by 7 bases, leaving 11 bases between them. The CDR3 has 14 amino acids. CDR3: CASSEATFYYTQYF. DNA of the CDR3: TGTGCCAGCAGTGAAGCGACTTTCTATTATACGCAGTATTTT.

This chain uses TRBV11-2 with TRBJ2-7; TRBD2 matches 9 bases. Germline CDR1 is SGHAT and CDR2 is FQNNGV. CDR3 length: 16 residues. The V segment lost 0 bases and the J segment 2 bases; nucleotides outside the gene matches: 5. DNA for the CDR3: TGTGCCAGCAGCTTAGAAGGCGGGAGGGGTCCCTACGAGCAGTACTTC. Protein sequence: CASSLEGGRGPYEQYF.